The clone carrying this TCR beta chain was observed at least ten times. This sample is drawn from a study of patients and donors after allogeneic stem cell transplantation. Between the trimmed V and J ends, which lost 3 bases and 3 bases, there was a span of 8 bases. The CDR3 contains 13 residues. Each CDR3 protein gets one entry after TCRdb re-called the RT-PCR reads with MiXCR. The sample shows about a million distinct CDR3 sequences, more than 15% of them seen only once. This TCR came from a human donor who was either an allogeneic HSCT recipient or a stem cell or donor lymphocyte infusion donor (not recorded which). It is not recorded whose cells these are; they may come from a transplant donor. Sequenced material: blood, either unsorted or a sorted T cell fraction (not recorded which). V gene TRBV12-3 or TRBV12-4 combines with J gene TRBJ2-5, with TRBD2 as a possible D gene (6 bases). The CDR3 loop reads CASSFPGEETQYF. For the CDR3, the DNA is TGTGCCAGCAGTTTCCCGGGAGAAGAGACCCAGTACTTC.